This T cell receptor (beta chain) came from a study of T cell repertoires in cytomegalovirus infection. With respect to this clonotype: No antigen is known for it.

The CDR3 length is 16 residues. Germline CDR1 is SGHNT and CDR2 is YYREEE (reference sequence). V was trimmed by 1 base and J by 3 bases, leaving 13 bases between them. TCRdb called the reads again in MiXCR, with one record for every CDR3 protein. This table has 700,000 to 850,000 distinct CDR3 sequences, over 25% appearing once. The sample in question was cultured CD8+ T cells from PBMCs, obtained from culture after CMV antigen stimulation. This chain connects TRBV5-4 to TRBJ2-2; D ambiguous. The source of this sequence is a human donor in good health (CMV status not recorded). Some clones in this sample may be carry-over from other donors' samples. The CDR3 spells CASSLMSGIDTGELFF. CDR3 coding DNA: TGTGCCAGCAGCTTGATGTCGGGTATCGACACCGGGGAGCTGTTTTTT. Full variable domain (rest looked up from reference TRBV5-4 and TRBJ2-2): ETGVTQSPTHLIKTRGQQVTLRCSSQSGHNTVSWYQQALGQGPQFIFQYYREEENGRGNFPPRFSGLQFPNYSSELNVNALELDDSALYLCASSLMSGIDTGELFFGEGSRLTVL.